The present TCR beta chain was sequenced within a study of cytomegalovirus exposure and HLA in healthy donors. PCR involved 60 Vbeta and 13 Jbeta primers. Produced via immunoSEQ multiplex PCR; TCRdb's table is partial and in-frame only. This listing includes roughly 220,000 clones. Study observations and caveats: Per a later analysis, HLA-associated TCR beta chains showed more clonal expansion than other, equally common TCR beta chains. An assumption of roughly uniform sequencing depth across donors underlay the presence/absence analyses.

Per germline, CDR1 SGHDN and CDR2 FVKESK. The CDR3 is 20 amino acids. Trimming pared 2 bases from V and 0 bases from J, leaving 26 bases between. A remark on this clone: No antigen is known for it.

The sample consisted of PBMCs. This chain links TRBV14 with TRBJ2-7; perhaps TRBD1 as D (6 bases). The TCR comes from a girl aged 2-10 years in good health and CMV-seropositive. The CDR3 nucleotides are TGTGCCAGCAGCCAACAGGGGATTGGAAGGGGAGCGCGGAACTCCTACGAGCAGTACTTC. Translation gives CASSQQGIGRGARNSYEQYF.